This is a list of T cell receptor beta chains from one sample in a study of T cells in Graves' hyperthyroidism and ophthalmopathy. TCRdb analysed the multiplex PCR reads with MiXCR anew, one entry per CDR3 protein. The table records a few hundred thousand distinct CDR3 sequences, roughly 13% of them present only once. Material for sequencing was blood. These receptor sequences come from a woman in her late teens or twenties with Graves' hyperthyroidism. The CDR3 runs from the conserved cysteine through the conserved F or W. The D gene is left open where the match is weak.

v_gene	d_gene	j_gene	CDR3aa
TRBV9	TRBD2	TRBJ2-1	CASSVIAGGPYNEQFF
TRBV12-3/TRBV12-4	TRBD2	TRBJ2-1	CASSLLAGGYNEQFF
TRBV5-1	TRBD2	TRBJ2-3	CASSLGTSEGTDTQYF
TRBV5-6	.	TRBJ2-7	CASSFTGNEQYF
TRBV3-1	.	TRBJ2-7	CASSQESFGDLYF
TRBV9	.	TRBJ2-7	CASSAGTASPTYEQYF
TRBV11-2	TRBD2	TRBJ2-1	CASSLGLAGGPGYNEQFF
TRBV7-8	.	TRBJ1-2	CASSLARITNYGYTF
TRBV3-1	.	TRBJ1-5	CASSQGLNSNQPQHF
TRBV20-1	.	TRBJ1-1	CSALRGPGTEAFF
TRBV30	.	TRBJ2-1	CAWNRGGDEQFF
TRBV28	.	TRBJ1-1	CASSLVNTEAFF
TRBV2	.	TRBJ2-7	CASSAIYPYEQYF
TRBV7-3	.	TRBJ2-3	CASSQISGTDTQYF
TRBV9	.	TRBJ1-1	CASSVDSMNTEAFF
TRBV5-1	.	TRBJ1-1	CASSWGKMNTEAFF
TRBV28	TRBD2	TRBJ2-2	CASSWTSPGELFF
TRBV9	.	TRBJ2-7	CASSVGGAFVEQYF
TRBV27	.	TRBJ1-1	CASREVPSMNTEAFF
TRBV29-1	.	TRBJ2-5	CSVVRVSETQYF
TRBV20-1	.	TRBJ2-1	CSARILQGTGDEQFF
TRBV19	.	TRBJ1-5	CASSWGNSNQPQHF
TRBV9	TRBD2	TRBJ2-3	CASSALIPVAGGGTDTQYF
TRBV6-6	.	TRBJ1-4	CASSHSMRGWGPNEKLFF
TRBV7-2	.	TRBJ1-4	CASSLELNEKLFF
TRBV10-3	.	TRBJ1-1	CAISDDSVPHTEAFF
TRBV7-9	.	TRBJ1-1	CASSHLGGHTEAFF
TRBV6-2/TRBV6-3	.	TRBJ2-7	CATIRPGRSSYEQYF
TRBV5-1	.	TRBJ2-1	CASSLSRSGLTYNEQFF
TRBV7-8	TRBD2	TRBJ2-7	CASSLRWTSGSRYEQYF
TRBV5-1	.	TRBJ2-2	CASSLAMGSGELFF
TRBV18	.	TRBJ1-1	CASSPRGTGGLTEAFF
TRBV29-1	.	TRBJ1-1	CSVVLQGRYTEAFF
TRBV7-3	.	TRBJ2-1	CASSHVGGQGKDEQFF
TRBV19	TRBD2	TRBJ2-7	CASSVSGGGGSYEQYF
TRBV5-1	TRBD1	TRBJ2-3	CASSLDVRGSGADTQYF
TRBV11-3	TRBD2	TRBJ2-1	CASSQGTSGYNEQFF
TRBV6-1	TRBD1	TRBJ2-7	CASSVTGGGSYEQYF
TRBV6-1	.	TRBJ2-3	CASSERNHYSTDTQYF
TRBV10-3	.	TRBJ1-1	CAISVGGNTEAFF
TRBV28	.	TRBJ2-6	CASSPEGGIDANVLTF
TRBV9	.	TRBJ2-7	CASSAWDSTYEQYF
TRBV20-1	.	TRBJ2-1	CSARPPKGFNNEQFF
TRBV3-1	TRBD1	TRBJ1-1	CASRYRQGNTEAFF
TRBV12-5	.	TRBJ2-7	CASGPQGSSYEQYF
TRBV30	TRBD2	TRBJ2-3	CAWSVLSAGATDTQYF
TRBV9	TRBD2	TRBJ2-1	CASSVAPSGYNEQFF
TRBV20-1	TRBD2	TRBJ2-5	CSARGTSGSQETQYF
TRBV19	TRBD1	TRBJ2-1	CASIGTENNEQFF
TRBV3-1	TRBD1	TRBJ2-6	CASSQDSRGRIPGANVLTF
TRBV6-1	TRBD1	TRBJ2-7	CASSIQTGGGYEQYF